This T cell receptor beta chain derives from a study of OX40 agonist ivuxolimab in advanced cancers. Study details: Patients received intravenous ivuxolimab every 2 weeks at 0.01 to 10 mg/kg. Study-wide results and caveats: The study found among the lowest clonal expansion in partial responders at 0.1-3.0 mg/kg.

Germline V gene sequence: CDR1 LNHNV, CDR2 YYDKDF (reference sequence). This CDR3 region has 11 residues. Details on this clone: The target antigen is unknown.

Measured with immunoSEQ multiplex PCR; TCRdb has only the in-frame clones, and not every one. This sample carries about 85,000 clones, 80% to 90% of them seen once, and the ten largest clones take around 2%. Patients were ineligible given autoimmune disease history or systemic immunosuppression. Blood sampling took place at baseline, cycle 4 day 1, and cycle 7 day 1. Sample: CD4+ or CD8+ T cells sorted from blood, taken in a trial of the OX40 agonist ivuxolimab. The genes are TRBV15 and TRBJ2-5; D is possibly TRBD1 (5 bases). This receptor was obtained from an adult with an advanced solid tumor such as melanoma, head and neck, liver or kidney cancer. The CDR3 nucleotides read TGTTCGACAGCGAAAAAAGAGACCCAGTACTTC. It codes for CSTAKKETQYF.